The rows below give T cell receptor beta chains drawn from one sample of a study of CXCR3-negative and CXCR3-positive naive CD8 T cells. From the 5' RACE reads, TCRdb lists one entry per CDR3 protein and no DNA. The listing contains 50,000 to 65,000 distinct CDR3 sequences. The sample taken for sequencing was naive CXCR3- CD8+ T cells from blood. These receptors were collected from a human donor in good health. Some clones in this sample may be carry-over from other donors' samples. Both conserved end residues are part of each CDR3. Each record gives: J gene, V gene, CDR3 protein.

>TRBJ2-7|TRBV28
CASSFAGGAPAYEQYF
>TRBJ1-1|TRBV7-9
CASSSTDMGTEAFF
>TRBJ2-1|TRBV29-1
CSVEGQGYNEQFF
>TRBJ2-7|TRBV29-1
CSADLGPAYEQYF
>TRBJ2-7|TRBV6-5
CASSYLTGEQYF
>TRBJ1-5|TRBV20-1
CSARAGLGRYSNQPQHF
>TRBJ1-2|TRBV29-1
CSVLQTSNYGYTF
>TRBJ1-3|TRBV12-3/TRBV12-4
CASRGLDYSGNTIYF
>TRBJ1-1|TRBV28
CASSFGGMNTEAFF
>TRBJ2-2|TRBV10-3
CAISEEQGTGELFF
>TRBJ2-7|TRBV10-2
CASRSETASYEQYF
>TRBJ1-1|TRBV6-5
CASSPLSALTEAFF
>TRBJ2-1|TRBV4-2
CASSQDPRGNNYEQFF
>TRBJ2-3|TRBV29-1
CSVEGTSGRWTDTQYF
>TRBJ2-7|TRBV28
CASSLPGGDREQYF
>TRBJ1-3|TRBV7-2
CASSPLGGDDTIYF
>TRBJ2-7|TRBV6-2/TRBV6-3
CASSPGLSGEQYF
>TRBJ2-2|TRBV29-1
CSAHKESGELFF
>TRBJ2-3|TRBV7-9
CASSLIEGGRTQYF
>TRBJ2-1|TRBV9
CASSVDSGGAYNEQFF
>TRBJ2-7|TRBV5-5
CASSLGGYEQYF
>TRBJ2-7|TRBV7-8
CASSLEREGVRVPYEQYF
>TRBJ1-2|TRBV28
CASTEDRDYGYTF
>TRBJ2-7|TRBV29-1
CSVLSGGAEQYF
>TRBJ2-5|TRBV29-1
CSVGSGLETQYF
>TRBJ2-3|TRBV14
CASRPTGEGDTQYF